What follows are 18 T cell receptor beta chains derived from one specimen sequenced in a study of breast tumors, draining lymph nodes, adjacent tissues. TCRdb reanalysed the multiplex PCR reads using MiXCR and keeps one entry per CDR3 protein. Here the sample spans approximately 210,000 distinct CDR3 sequences, around 34% being singletons. The lymph nodes were axillary draining lymph nodes from breast cancer patients. Sequences were obtained from axillary lymph node tissue. Receptors originate from a female donor with breast cancer. Some clones in this sample may be carry-over from other donors' samples.

This clonotype was detected ten times or more. The rearrangement joins TRBV4-2 to TRBJ2-2; the D gene is possibly TRBD1 (6 bases). The CDR3 covers 14 residues. Germline CDR1 is LGHNA and CDR2 is YNFKEQ. Trimming removed 1 base from V and 6 bases from J, with 9 bases in between. The CDR3 reads CASSQGGLAGELFF. The CDR3, as DNA: TGTGCCAGCAGCCAAGGGGGGCTAGCCGGGGAGCTGTTTTTT.

The J gene is TRBJ2-7, the V gene TRBV7-9; D perhaps matches TRBD1 (6 bases). The CDR3 is 15 amino acids. The germline V gene has CDR1 SEHNR and CDR2 FQNEAQ (reference sequence). With 5 bases removed from V and 3 bases from J, the gap between germline ends came to 17 bases. As DNA, the CDR3 is TGTGCCAGCAGCGTTTTGTGGGACAAAGACTACGAGCAGTACTTC. Its translation: CASSVLWDKDYEQYF.

This clonotype showed up many times. This chain connects TRBV11-2 to TRBJ2-7, with 9 bases lining up with TRBD1. The CDR3 runs to 15 residues. CDR1 is SGHAT, CDR2 FQNNGV, per germline. Trimming cost V 5 bases and J 0 bases; bases outside gene matches: 5. The CDR3 protein is CASSLGQGSSYEQYF. CDR3 nucleotides: TGTGCCAGCAGCCTCGGACAGGGGTCCTCCTACGAGCAGTACTTC.

This chain joins TRBV11-2 and TRBJ2-5; TRBD2 matches at 8 bases. V shed 4 bases, J shed 0 bases, and the junction held 7 bases outside the gene matches. CDR3 size: 16 residues. From germline, CDR1 is SGHAT and CDR2 FQNNGV. The CDR3 reads CASSSGLGADQETQYF. CDR3 nucleotide sequence: TGTGCCAGCAGCTCGGGACTAGGAGCGGACCAAGAGACCCAGTACTTC.

This clonotype was seen many times. The genes are TRBV5-6 and TRBJ1-2; tentative D call: TRBD1 (5 bases). The V and J ends lost 0 bases and 5 bases respectively, with 14 bases between them. Germline CDR1 reads SGHDT; CDR2 reads YYEEEE. The CDR3 consists of 15 residues. The CDR3 sequence is CASSLGGHLVYGYTF. CDR3 DNA sequence: TGTGCCAGCAGCTTGGGCGGACACCTAGTTTATGGCTACACCTTC.

This clonotype appeared many times. The chain joins TRBV14 to TRBJ2-2; D unresolved. The germline V gene encodes CDR1 SGHDN and CDR2 FVKESK. V lost 1 base to trimming and J lost 1 base, with 13 bases between them. This CDR3 is built from 17 residues. The CDR3 sequence is CASSQGLTEMNTGELFF. In DNA form, the CDR3 reads TGTGCCAGCAGCCAAGGTTTAACGGAAATGAACACCGGGGAGCTGTTTTTT.

This clonotype showed up just once. V gene TRBV29-1 combines with J gene TRBJ2-1; tentative D call: TRBD2 (5 bases). The CDR3 consists of 14 residues. Germline assignment: CDR1 SQVTM and CDR2 ANQGSEA. V shed 6 bases and J shed 4 bases, with 16 bases lying between them. The CDR3 is CSVRYGSRYNEQFF. The CDR3 coding sequence is TGCAGCGTCCGGTATGGGAGTAGGTACAATGAGCAGTTCTTC.

Comment on this clonotype: No conserved phenylalanine or tryptophan is present at the end of the CDR3, so a read error is the likely explanation. The genes are TRBV7-2 and TRBJ1-2; 8 nucleotides line up with TRBD1. J was trimmed by 7 bases and V by 6 bases; bases with no gene match: 10. The V gene's germline CDR1 is SGHTA and CDR2 FQGNSA. CDR3 length: 14 residues. The CDR3 nucleotides are TGTGCCAGCAGGATTGGACAGGGTAACGGTGGCTACACCCAC. The encoded protein is CASRIGQGNGGYTH.

This clonotype has just one count. The CDR3 bases are TGTGCCAGCAAAGATAGCGGGGGGGCGAAGCAGTTCTTC. Translation: CASKDSGGAKQFF. The rearrangement uses TRBV6-5 and TRBJ2-1, with 11 nucleotides matching TRBD2. J gave up 11 bases and V 7 bases, and 7 bases lay outside the gene matches. This CDR3 has 13 amino acids. Germline CDR1 reads MNHEY; CDR2 reads SVGAGI.

This clonotype was detected ten times or more. J is TRBJ1-5 and V is TRBV4-3, with 8 bases lining up with TRBD1. This CDR3 is built from 14 residues. Trimming at V came to 1 base and at J to 8 bases, leaving 4 bases not matched to a gene. The germline V gene encodes CDR1 LGHNA and CDR2 YSLEER. The CDR3 DNA sequence: TGCGCCAGCAGCCAAGCCAGGGGGCAAAAGCCCCAGCATTTT. This sequence encodes CASSQARGQKPQHF.

Many counts were recorded for this clonotype. This rearrangement joins TRBV7-3 to TRBJ2-2; TRBD2 is a possible D gene (6 bases). Germline assignment: CDR1 SGHTA and CDR2 FQGTGA. This CDR3 spans 15 amino acids. Trimming shortened V by 2 bases and J by 5 bases, and 12 bases separated the two germline ends. CDR3 in amino acids: CASSLLRGRTGELFF. The CDR3 DNA is TGTGCCAGCAGCTTACTCCGGGGGAGGACCGGGGAGCTGTTTTTT.

Ten or more counts support this clonotype. V usage is TRBV10-3 and J usage is TRBJ2-3; D may be TRBD2 (6 bases). V lost 4 bases, J lost 0 bases, and 14 bases lay in between. CDR1 is ENHRY, CDR2 SYGVKD, per germline. The CDR3 length is 16 residues. The CDR3 nucleotides are TGTGCCATCAGTGGCCGAGGAGGGGCTAGCACAGATACGCAGTATTTT. It yields the protein CAISGRGGASTDTQYF.

About this clonotype: This is likely a read error, given that the CDR3 carries no conserved phenylalanine or tryptophan at its end. The DNA is left out, because the CDR3 cannot be placed on it with certainty; the CDR3 is given as TCRdb lists it. The J gene is TRBJ1-3, the V gene TRBV29-1; the table's D gene call, TRBD1, was not cross checked with the DNA. Looked up from germline, CDR1 is SQVTM and CDR2 is ANQGSEA. A total of 10 residues make up the CDR3, ends included. The CDR3 reads CSVCPRRRDT.

This clonotype has at least ten counts. The chain carries TRBV20-1 and TRBJ1-2; 7 positions match TRBD1. V shed 3 bases, J shed 4 bases, and the junction held 8 bases outside the gene matches. The germline V gene has CDR1 DFQATT and CDR2 SNEGSKA (reference sequence). The CDR3 has 14 residues. The CDR3 DNA reads as TGCAGTGCTAGTGAAGGGGGCGTTACCTATGGCTACACCTTC. Its translation: CSASEGGVTYGYTF.

This clonotype was counted a few times. A read error may account for a junction end that differs from germline. The genes are TRBV7-9 and TRBJ2-6; 11 bases match TRBD1. This CDR3 is built from 18 residues. Germline V gene lookup returns CDR1 SEHNR and CDR2 FQNEAQ (reference sequence). CDR3 bases: TGTGCCAGCAGTTTAGACCTGGGACAGGGGGCTGGGGCCAACGTCCTGACTTTC. Protein sequence: CASSLDLGQGAGANVLTF.

This chain connects TRBV7-2 to TRBJ2-1, with D tentatively TRBD2 (6 bases). Trimming stripped 0 bases from V and 12 bases from J, with 12 bases between. The CDR3 is 13 residues long. Looked up from germline, CDR1 is SGHTA and CDR2 is FQGNSA. The CDR3 bases are TGTGCCAGCAGCTTAGCGGGAGGAGATACGCAGTTCTTC. It specifies CASSLAGGDTQFF. Together with reference TRBV7-2 and TRBJ2-1, the CDR3 gives the full variable domain: GAGVSQSPSNKVTEKGKDVELRCDPISGHTALYWYRQSLGQGLEFLIYFQGNSAPDKSGLPSDRFSAERTGGSVSTLTIQRTQQEDSAVYLCASSLAGGDTQFFGPGTRLTVL.

There are many counts of this clonotype. The chain has TRBV12-3 or TRBV12-4 and TRBJ2-3; 10 bases are shared with TRBD1. The junction had 5 bases not matched to a gene; V was cut back by 4 bases and J by 4 bases. This CDR3 contains 15 residues. Here the CDR3 reads CASSWTGGIADTQYF. CDR3 in DNA: TGTGCCAGCAGTTGGACAGGGGGAATCGCAGATACGCAGTATTTT.

The V and J genes are TRBV6-2 or TRBV6-3 and TRBJ2-7; the D gene is possibly TRBD2 (5 bases). Germline CDR1 is MNHEY and CDR2 is SVGEGT. The CDR3 has 13 amino acids. Trimming took off 6 bases at V and 5 bases at J, with 14 bases between the two ends. CDR3 bases: TGTGCCAGCAGCGGGATAGGGCCTGACGAGCAGTACTTC. Its protein product is CASSGIGPDEQYF.